The clone carrying this T cell receptor (beta chain) was seen only a few times. This specimen belongs to a study of T-cell memory formation after mild COVID-19. Germline V lookup: CDR1 SQVTM, CDR2 ANQGSEA. Trimming took 3 bases from V and 6 from J; bases not matched to a gene: 6. The CDR3 spans 13 residues. TCRdb ran MiXCR on the 5' RACE reads and lists one entry per CDR3 protein. The sample has tens of thousands of distinct CDR3 sequences; roughly 7% are singletons. Sequenced sample: PBMCs or a T cell subset sorted from them (not recorded which). This sequence was found in a man between 18 and 29 years old who had mild COVID-19 (a few samples of this study predate the infection). Cell type and time point are not known. The chain has TRBV29-1 and TRBJ2-3; 7 positions match TRBD2. The CDR3 spells CSVETSSADTQYF. DNA of the CDR3: TGCAGCGTTGAGACTAGCTCGGCGGATACGCAGTATTTT.